One TCR beta chain is described in this entry. Its antigen is as yet unknown. The sample is drawn from a study of Ad26.COV2.S vaccination and SARS-CoV-2 variants. Turning to the study itself: Recipients of Ad26.COV2.S got it intramuscularly, once or twice 56 days apart.

The protocol was immunoSEQ multiplex PCR, while the TCRdb copy is restricted to in-frame clones and leaves out a portion. The repertoire has hundreds of thousands of clones, roughly nine tenths of them found once; the top ten carry approximately 2.5%. Findings and limits, study-wide: TCR breadth and depth analyses may have underestimated total T cell responses.

The CDR3 extends over 16 amino acids. Per germline, CDR1 MNHNS and CDR2 SASEGT. V trimming: 3 bases; J trimming: 8 bases; junction bases outside the gene matches: 8. The treatment here: about 20 received Ad26.COV2.S at low or high dose, single or two shots; 5 received placebo; per-sample allocation not given. Sample collection was performed on day 63 after the first vaccine or placebo injection. Expression of Wuhan-strain SARS-CoV-2 spike came from the Ad26 vector that formed the vaccine. The J gene is TRBJ2-1, the V gene TRBV6-1, with 12 positions matching TRBD1. This TCR was sampled from a person aged 18-65 years who received the Ad26.COV2.S COVID-19 vaccine or a placebo. Sequences were derived from peripheral blood, sampled in a trial of Ad26.COV2.S vaccine versus placebo. The CDR3 region has the DNA TGTGCCAGCAGTGAGTGGTGGGACAGGGGGCGCCATGAGCAGTTCTTC. Its protein product is CASSEWWDRGRHEQFF.